This T cell receptor (beta chain) was sequenced during a study of CD8+ T cells in alopecia areata (dated by TCRdb to 2016 to 2019). At the level of the whole study: The treated patients, all with moderate-to-severe alopecia areata, were enrolled in an open-label pilot trial of oral tofacitinib given at 5 to 10 mg twice daily. Tofacitinib was administered for 6 to 18 months, and 6 months of follow-up off drug were then conducted to assess delayed response and recurrence. In treated patients, disease severity was measured using the SALT score, which gives the percentage of scalp surface area affected. To study T cell clonal expansion in alopecia areata, the researchers applied high-throughput TCRbeta sequencing to both the C3H/HeJ mouse model and human patients. In humans, TCRbeta sequencing was performed on scalp tissue and on sorted CD4+ and CD8+ peripheral blood T cells from healthy controls and from patients with patchy or totalis/universalis alopecia areata. Biopsies were taken from tofacitinib-treated patients at baseline and at 4 and 24 weeks of treatment, and a later scalp biopsy was taken in several of the tofacitinib-treated patients. Scalp clonality was compared among normal scalp (n=4), patchy alopecia areata scalp (n=8), and alopecia totalis/universalis scalp (n=8). RNA was extracted with the PAXgene miRNA kit for fixed scalp, the miRNeasy kit for PBMCs, and the RNeasy kit for mouse skin. TCRbeta CDR3 regions were amplified by immunoSEQ multiplex PCR using 35 Vbeta forward and 13 Jbeta reverse primers. Beyond this particular receptor, the publication reports: Many expanded lesional clones persisted in scalp and blood during tofacitinib treatment, which may partly explain relapse after stopping treatment. Compared with normal scalp, lesional scalp, particularly in alopecia totalis/universalis, had higher clonality and more expanded CD8+ clones, which suggests antigenic drive. Compared with mice, TCR sequences shared between patients were less clear, possibly partly because of HLA diversity across the patient population. Because the treated cohort was small and had only one nonresponder, larger studies are needed to examine links between baseline CD8+ expansion and response. Resident alphabeta T cells in normal human skin are also sequenced, complicating scalp TCR repertoire analysis, unlike mouse skin dominated by gammadelta T cells. Tofacitinib significantly decreased scalp clonality and the number of expanded CD8+ clones among the top 100 scalp clones.

As concerns this clone: The specificity of this receptor is unknown. No much larger clone is present one base from it, and per-base qualities are unavailable.

There are 13 amino acids in the CDR3, from cysteine to phenylalanine inclusive. Just CDR3 DNA is preserved here, 39 bases in frame from base 1. Unmatched junction bases come to 2, with V trimmed by 4 bases and J by 2 bases. CDR1 and CDR2 are read off the germline V gene as SGHTA and FQGNSA. This specimen's time point label, per the study, means: 4 weeks on oral tofacitinib. The intended sense of this specimen's treatment or condition label: oral pan-JAK inhibitor, 5-10 mg twice daily. Lesional scalp punch biopsies and peripheral blood were collected from alopecia areata patients. PBMCs were isolated by density centrifugation and stained for CD3, CD4 and CD8, after which CD4+ and CD8+ T cells were sorted on a FACSAria. The library was made by the immunoSEQ multiplex PCR assay. For TCR sequencing, RNA was extracted from every sample and reverse transcribed into cDNA to serve as template. First-strand cDNA was synthesized with SuperScript III using a 2:1 mix of oligo-dT and random hexamers. Amplification bias was assessed with a synthetic immune receptor repertoire, and residual bias was removed computationally. The published analysis was carried out like this. After raw reads were preprocessed to remove errors, the CDR3 was defined following IMGT conventions as running from the conserved cysteine to phenylalanine. Clonality was computed by normalizing Shannon entropy by log2 of the number of productive unique TCRs and subtracting the result from 1. CD4 or CD8 identity of scalp clones was inferred by cross-referencing scalp TCRbeta sequences with sorted blood CD4 and CD8 repertoires. In its TCRdb copy, this immuneACCESS table keeps in-frame sequences only and misses some clones. Where compared with another copy, unresolved V genes explain less than half of these, and the others have no known cause. V, J and clone size are those of that table, while D and trimming were read from the DNA. The sample records 90,000 to 150,000 clones, around 56% of which are singletons. The ten largest clones take up roughly 0.5% of the sample.

The rearrangement combines TRBV7-2 with TRBJ2-7, with 7 junctional bases fitting TRBD1. This clonotype originated in a human donor with alopecia areata. The input for sequencing was CD4+ T cells sorted from blood, taken at week 4, from a patient treated with tofacitinib. The bases are TGTGCCAGCAGCTGGGACAGCACCTACGAGCAGTACTTC. Its protein product is CASSWDSTYEQYF. Reference TRBV7-2 and TRBJ2-7 genes cover what lies past the CDR3, so the full variable domain is GAGVSQSPSNKVTEKGKDVELRCDPISGHTALYWYRQSLGQGLEFLIYFQGNSAPDKSGLPSDRFSAERTGGSVSTLTIQRTQQEDSAVYLCASSWDSTYEQYFGPGTRLTVT.